The 2 T cell receptor beta chains reported below all come from one sample, sequenced in a study of regulatory T cells in long-lasting Graves disease. The time point was: newly diagnosed GD, antithyroid drugs for less than 3 months. The TCR library used RNA extracted from PBMCs. The TCR beta library used iRepertoire HTBI primers with Arm-PCR amplification of CDR3. TCRdb ran MiXCR on the multiplex PCR reads and lists one entry per CDR3 protein. The sample holds 530,000 or so distinct CDR3 sequences, around 16% seen once. Another study also made use of these data, one on T cells in Graves' hyperthyroidism and ophthalmopathy.

Sequenced here: peripheral blood mononuclear cells (PBMCs), sampled at new diagnosis, from a patient treated with antithyroid drugs. These receptors were obtained from a man aged 18-30 years with Graves disease.

This clonotype was seen at least ten times. The chain joins TRBV20-1 to TRBJ2-1; TRBD2 might be the D (6 bases). The CDR3 has 16 residues. Germline V gene sequence: CDR1 DFQATT, CDR2 SNEGSKA (reference sequence). V was cut by 4 bases and J by 2 bases, with 18 bases left in between. For the CDR3, the DNA is TGCAGTGCTACCCCCCTAGGGAGGCTCACCTACAATGAGCAGTTCTTC. Translation gives CSATPLGRLTYNEQFF.

The rearrangement uses TRBV30 and TRBJ1-2; a weak D match, TRBD1 (5 bases). Deletions cut 4 bases from V and 3 bases from J, with 9 bases between. CDR1 is GTSNPN and CDR2 is SVGIG in the germline V gene (reference sequence). The CDR3 is 12 amino acids. The DNA for the CDR3 is TGTGCCTGGATGCAGGGCCACTATGGCTACACCTTC. Protein product: CAWMQGHYGYTF.